This TCR beta chain was recovered during a study of post-analysis software for immune sequencing data. Libraries were made from TCR beta cDNA, and they carried unique molecular identifiers. Via MiXCR, TCRdb re-called the PCR reads, giving one row per CDR3 protein. Of 600,000 to 750,000 distinct CDR3 sequences in the sample, approximately 59% were seen once. Findings and caveats of the study: Patients showed TRBV5-6, TRBV5-1 and TRBV20-1 among several TRBV segments more frequent than in controls.

This clonotype was observed a few times. Its specificity is not known. The CDR3 sequence is 16 residues long. Germline values: CDR1 SGHKS, CDR2 YYEKEE (reference sequence). V was pared by 0 bases and J by 3 bases, with 13 bases between. V and J are TRBV5-5 and TRBJ2-1; D tentatively reads TRBD1 or TRBD2 (7 bases each). Source material: blood. This receptor was obtained from a girl aged 2-10 years with multiple sclerosis. CDR3 nucleotide sequence: TGTGCCAGCAGCTTGGGGCCAGGGGGGGACTACAATGAGCAGTTCTTC. As protein: CASSLGPGGDYNEQFF.